The clone carrying this T cell receptor beta chain was counted between two and nine times. What it binds is unknown. This sample stems from a study of identical twins. Study results and limitations: The abundant beta clonotypes from cord blood had fewer insertions, and memory repertoires had none of this.

One entry per CDR3 protein results from TCRdb running MiXCR on the 5' RACE reads. Of 600,000 to 800,000 distinct CDR3 sequences in the sample, 20% to 25% are singletons; the top ten hold approximately 4.5%. The CDR3 is 16 amino acids. The ends were cut back, 3 bases at V and 0 bases at J, with 13 bases in the middle. Germline CDR1 and CDR2: SGHTA and FQGNSA. Separately, the same data were catalogued under a study of T cells expressing NK-cell markers. That investigation notes: Of eight sequenced donors, seven were HCMV-seropositive and one HCMV-seronegative.

The material sequenced was PBMCs. The rearrangement links TRBV7-2 to TRBJ2-3; no definite D call. This receptor was taken from a woman aged 18-29 years in good health. CDR3 region: CASSFGAAPSTDTQYF. CDR3 nucleotide sequence: TGTGCCAGCAGCTTCGGTGCGGCCCCTAGCACAGATACGCAGTATTTT. The whole variable domain, filled in from reference TRBV7-2 and TRBJ2-3, reads GAGVSQSPSNKVTEKGKDVELRCDPISGHTALYWYRQSLGQGLEFLIYFQGNSAPDKSGLPSDRFSAERTGGSVSTLTIQRTQQEDSAVYLCASSFGAAPSTDTQYFGPGTRLTVL.